Listed below are T cell receptor beta chains from one sample, sequenced in a study of blood T cells in healthy people across ages. Using its own MiXCR run on the 5' RACE reads, TCRdb lists one record per CDR3 protein. The table includes 850,000 to 1,300,000 distinct CDR3 sequences, 40% to 50% detected once. The sample was blood. The receptor set was obtained from a woman aged 55 to 70 in good health. Both conserved end residues are part of each CDR3. A D gene is named only where the DNA matches it firmly. Expanded clones get a size class; other rows say once, few or many, or leave the size out.

CDR3aa,CDR3nt,d_gene,v_gene,j_gene,abundance
CASSRDRRAEAFF,TGTGCCAGCTCGAGGGACAGACGGGCTGAAGCTTTCTTT,TRBD1,TRBV7-2,TRBJ1-1,.
CASSYSNAGQGTQYF,TGTGCCAGCAGTTACTCTAATGCAGGGCAGGGGACCCAGTACTTC,.,TRBV6-6,TRBJ2-5,.
CASSLVERAHGYTF,TGTGCCAGCAGTTTAGTGGAGCGGGCGCATGGCTACACCTTC,.,TRBV28,TRBJ1-2,.
CASSHHSRSDTYEQYF,TGCGCCAGCAGCCACCACTCCAGGTCAGACACCTACGAGCAGTACTTC,.,TRBV5-1,TRBJ2-7,.
CSAREGGARYEQYF,TGCAGTGCTAGAGAGGGGGGGGCGCGGTACGAGCAGTACTTC,.,TRBV20-1,TRBJ2-7,.
CATSRGATTDTQYF,TGTGCCACCAGCAGAGGGGCCACCACAGATACGCAGTATTTT,.,TRBV15,TRBJ2-3,.
CASSQLGGMDGYTF,TGTGCCAGCAGCCAACTAGGGGGAATGGATGGCTACACCTTC,.,TRBV4-2,TRBJ1-2,few
CASIASGRIWETQYF,TGTGCCAGCATTGCTAGCGGGAGGATTTGGGAGACCCAGTACTTC,TRBD2,TRBV12-3/TRBV12-4,TRBJ2-5,.
CASSPGQGIQPQHF,TGTGCCAGCAGCCCGGGACAGGGGATTCAGCCCCAGCATTTT,TRBD1,TRBV9,TRBJ1-5,.
CSARAPTGVRTDTQYF,TGCAGTGCTAGAGCCCCGACAGGGGTTCGGACAGATACGCAGTATTTT,TRBD1,TRBV20-1,TRBJ2-3,.
CSAGRGTSGRGKEQFF,TGCAGTGCCGGTCGAGGGACTAGCGGGAGGGGCAAGGAGCAGTTCTTC,TRBD2,TRBV20-1,TRBJ2-1,.
CASSVEVWAEAFF,TGTGCCAGCAGCGTGGAGGTGTGGGCTGAAGCTTTCTTT,.,TRBV9,TRBJ1-1,.
CSARGTGDVEQYF,TGCAGTGCTAGGGGGACAGGAGATGTCGAGCAGTACTTC,TRBD1,TRBV20-1,TRBJ2-7,.
CVSRDRSGRGTDTQYF,TGTGTCAGCAGGGACCGTAGCGGGAGGGGAACAGATACGCAGTATTTT,TRBD2,TRBV27,TRBJ2-3,.
CASRAGTGFADEQYF,TGTGCCAGCAGGGCCGGGACAGGGTTTGCGGATGAGCAGTACTTC,TRBD1,TRBV6-2/TRBV6-3,TRBJ2-5,.
CAGTLGDGRYEQYF,TGTGCCGGCACCCTCGGGGACGGCCGCTACGAGCAGTACTTC,.,TRBV5-6,TRBJ2-7,.
CATSSGLAGGLANEQFF,TGTGCCACTTCATCGGGCCTAGCGGGAGGGCTTGCCAATGAGCAGTTCTTC,TRBD2,TRBV10-3,TRBJ2-1,few
CASSEAGTGPYEQYF,TGTGCCAGCAGTGAAGCTGGGACAGGCCCCTACGAGCAGTACTTC,TRBD1,TRBV6-1,TRBJ2-7,few